These 17 T cell receptor beta chains share one sample of origin, sequenced in a study of blood T cell repertoires in COVID-19. Generated by immunoSEQ multiplex PCR, the TCRdb table keeps only in-frame clones and is missing some. The sample carries about 190,000 clones, under 90% recorded once. Sequencing was performed on peripheral blood. Receptor source: a human donor in a cohort sampled during active COVID-19.

This rearrangement joins TRBV3-1 (or the pseudogene TRBV3-2) to TRBJ2-5, with D hard to call. There are 15 residues in the CDR3. V was pared by 4 bases and J by 1 base, with 13 bases between. The germline CDR1 and CDR2 sequences are LGHDT and YNNKEL (reference sequence). CDR3 DNA: TGTGCCAGCAGCCCAAACACCCGAAGCCAAGAGACCCAGTACTTC. Its protein is CASSPNTRSQETQYF.

This clone was picked up many times. The rearrangement joins TRBV15 to TRBJ2-2, with TRBD2 matching 7 bases. The junction had 1 base not matched to a gene; V was cut back by 5 bases and J by 1 base. This CDR3 has 14 residues. The germline gives CDR1 LNHNV, CDR2 YYDKDF (reference sequence). The CDR3 region is CATSAGENTGELFF. Here the CDR3 DNA reads TGTGCCACCAGCGCGGGAGAGAACACCGGGGAGCTGTTTTTT.

The chain uses TRBV6-5 and TRBJ2-5; TRBD1 matches 9 bases. Germline CDR1 is MNHEY and CDR2 is SVGAGI. This CDR3 spans 16 amino acids. J lost 2 bases, V lost 0 bases, and 4 bases had no gene match. DNA of the CDR3: TGTGCCAGCAGTTACTCAACCGACAGGGGGCAAGAGACCCAGTACTTC. It yields the protein CASSYSTDRGQETQYF.

The table lists this clone with a count of one. The same CDR3 is also encoded by other DNA sequences in this sample. This sequence joins TRBV5-1 and TRBJ2-7, with 14 bases lining up with TRBD2. This CDR3 has 15 amino acids. V was clipped by 4 bases and J by 3 bases; unmatched bases: 3. Germline lookup yields CDR1 SGHRS and CDR2 YFSETQ. The CDR3 protein is CASSLGTSGSYEQYF. CDR3 DNA sequence: TGCGCCAGCAGCCTAGGGACTAGCGGGAGCTACGAGCAGTACTTC.

The chain has TRBV9 and TRBJ1-4; D uncertain. CDR1 is SGDLS and CDR2 is YYNGEE in the germline V gene. Between the trimmed V and J ends, which lost 3 bases and 8 bases, there was a span of 17 bases. The CDR3 spans 15 residues. CDR3 bases: TGTGCCAGCAGCGCCCCCTTAGGGAGAGTCGAAAAACTGTTTTTT. It encodes CASSAPLGRVEKLFF.

This chain uses TRBV10-3 with TRBJ2-5; TRBD1 agrees at 10 bases. CDR1 is ENHRY, CDR2 SYGVKD, per germline. This CDR3 region has 15 residues. Trimming took 2 bases from V and 6 from J; bases not matched to a gene: 6. The CDR3 nucleotides read TGTGCCATCAGTGAGAAGGGACAGGGGATAAAGACCCAGTACTTC. It codes for CAISEKGQGIKTQYF.

The chain couples TRBV6-2 or TRBV6-3 to TRBJ2-7, with TRBD2 as a possible D gene (6 bases). Trimming removed 5 bases at V and 0 bases at J, with 17 bases between. From germline, CDR1 is MNHEY and CDR2 SVGEGT. The CDR3 spans 16 residues. In DNA, the CDR3 is TGTGCCAGCAGTGGAGGTCGGGGGTCGAGCTCCTACGAGCAGTACGTC. It is translated as CASSGGRGSSSYEQYV.

This clone was counted once. The chain couples TRBV7-2 to TRBJ2-5; possibly TRBD2 for D (5 bases). Germline V gene sequence: CDR1 SGHTA, CDR2 FQGNSA. The CDR3 loop spans 17 amino acids. The V gene lost 3 bases and the J gene lost 5 bases, with 22 bases spanning the gap. The CDR3 protein is CASSFSSSLSRDETQYF. The CDR3 bases are TGTGCCAGCAGCTTTAGTTCTAGCCTGAGCCGTGACGAGACCCAGTACTTC. Using reference TRBV7-2 and TRBJ2-5 for the parts outside the CDR3, the full variable domain is GAGVSQSPSNKVTEKGKDVELRCDPISGHTALYWYRQSLGQGLEFLIYFQGNSAPDKSGLPSDRFSAERTGGSVSTLTIQRTQQEDSAVYLCASSFSSSLSRDETQYFGPGTRLLVL.

The gene calls are TRBV5-1 and TRBJ1-2; perhaps TRBD1 as D (6 bases). The CDR3 is 14 amino acids. Per germline, CDR1 SGHRS and CDR2 YFSETQ. Trimming pared 0 bases from V and 8 bases from J, leaving 14 bases between. CDR3 protein: CASSLGQELTGYTF. The CDR3 DNA follows: TGCGCCAGCAGCTTGGGACAGGAATTGACCGGCTACACCTTC. Looking up the rest from reference TRBV5-1 and TRBJ1-2 gives the full variable domain: KAGVTQTPRYLIKTRGQQVTLSCSPISGHRSVSWYQQTPGQGLQFLFEYFSETQRNKGNFPGRFSGRQFSNSRSEMNVSTLELGDSALYLCASSLGQELTGYTFGSGTRLTVV.

The chain is built from TRBV5-1 and TRBJ1-6, with 10 bases aligning to TRBD1. Germline CDR1 is SGHRS and CDR2 is YFSETQ. The CDR3 is made up of 15 amino acids. V lost 0 bases and J lost 7; bases outside the gene matches: 1. The CDR3 coding sequence is TGCGCCAGCAGCTTGGGGGGACAGGGGAATTCACCCCTCCACTTT. Its protein product is CASSLGGQGNSPLHF.

CDR3 sequence (DNA): TGTGCCAGCAGTTTATTGGGGGAGGGACAGGCCTATGGCTACACCTTC. It specifies CASSLLGEGQAYGYTF. V and J are TRBV28 and TRBJ1-2; 8 nucleotides align to TRBD1. CDR3 size: 16 residues. V shed 1 base and J 4 bases; nucleotides not matched to a gene: 8. CDR1 MDHEN and CDR2 SYDVKM come from the germline V gene.

This clone has a handful of counts. The chain uses TRBV27 and TRBJ1-4, with TRBD1 identical over 9 bases. Germline CDR1 reads MNHEY; CDR2 reads SMNVEV (reference sequence). This CDR3 contains 17 residues. Trimming removed 6 bases from V and 7 bases from J; junction bases left unmatched: 15. This CDR3 reads CASSRTPPGQGSEKLFF. CDR3 sequence (DNA): TGTGCCAGCAGCCGTACGCCCCCGGGACAGGGATCTGAAAAACTGTTTTTT.

The J gene is TRBJ1-4, the V gene TRBV15; unclear D gene. V dropped 1 base and J dropped 6 bases, with 12 bases sitting between them. Germline loops: CDR1 LNHNV, CDR2 YYDKDF (reference sequence). The CDR3 has 15 amino acids. DNA of the CDR3: TGTGCCACCAGCAGAGCGCAAGGCGGTTATGAAAAACTGTTTTTT. It encodes CATSRAQGGYEKLFF.

The rearrangement joins TRBV24-1 to TRBJ2-1; TRBD2 aligns across 8 bases. The J segment lost 8 bases and the V segment lost 4 bases, leaving 12 bases of the junction unmatched. CDR1 is KGHDR and CDR2 is SFDVKD in the germline V gene. CDR3 size: 16 residues. The CDR3 DNA sequence: TGTGCCACCAGTGACCCCGGGACTAGGTTCAGGCATGAGCAGTTCTTC. This encodes CATSDPGTRFRHEQFF.

The CDR3 region is CASSDEADTQYF. CDR3 nucleotides: TGTGCCAGCAGTGATGAGGCAGATACGCAGTATTTT. V usage is TRBV2 and J usage is TRBJ2-3, with unresolved D. The CDR3 is 12 residues long. Trimming cost V 3 bases and J 4 bases, with 5 bases left between them. Germline loops: CDR1 SNHLY, CDR2 FYNNEI.

The chain has TRBV24-1 and TRBJ2-1; the match to TRBD2 covers 12 bases. Per the germline V gene, CDR1 is KGHDR and CDR2 is SFDVKD. This CDR3 spans 17 amino acids. Losses at the gene ends were 4 bases for V and 4 bases for J; bases not matched to a gene: 7. The CDR3: CATSDRLAGGPYNEQFF. The CDR3 DNA sequence: TGTGCCACCAGTGACAGGCTAGCGGGGGGGCCTTACAATGAGCAGTTCTTC.

The J gene is TRBJ2-7, the V gene TRBV18; 8 bases map to TRBD1. The germline CDR1 and CDR2 sequences are KGHSH and LQKENI. This CDR3 is 14 amino acids long. V gave up 2 bases and J gave up 6 bases; unmatched junction bases: 6. Here the CDR3 reads CASSPRDRGGEQYV. CDR3 DNA: TGTGCCAGCTCACCAAGAGACAGGGGCGGCGAGCAGTACGTC.